A selection of T cell receptor beta chains follows, all from one sample in a study of T cells in Graves' hyperthyroidism and ophthalmopathy. TCRdb fed the multiplex PCR reads into MiXCR, producing one record per CDR3 protein. This sample yields 90,000 to 120,000 distinct CDR3 sequences, of which 15% to 20% are seen a single time; under 45% belongs to the top ten. The specimen sequenced was blood. The receptors were gathered from a woman aged 50 to 65 with Graves' hyperthyroidism. Both conserved end residues are part of each CDR3. The D gene is left open where the match is weak. The size of a clone is reported for some rows only, either as once, few or many, or as a class for expanded clones.

clone_size: many
d_call: TRBD1
v_call: TRBV3-1
j_call: TRBJ2-5
cdr3_aa: CASSLTGDQETQYF
cdr3_nt: TGTGCCAGCAGCCTTACAGGGGACCAAGAGACCCAGTACTTC

clone_size: many
d_call: TRBD1
v_call: TRBV28
j_call: TRBJ1-1
cdr3_aa: CASSMTGARTEAFF
cdr3_nt: TGTGCCAGCAGTATGACAGGGGCTCGGACTGAAGCTTTCTTT

clone_size: many
d_call: .
v_call: TRBV7-9
j_call: TRBJ2-1
cdr3_aa: CASSLLDNEQFF
cdr3_nt: TGTGCCAGCAGCTTATTGGACAATGAGCAGTTCTTC

clone_size: many
d_call: TRBD2
v_call: TRBV6-5
j_call: TRBJ2-3
cdr3_aa: CASSYVAGGTTDTQYF
cdr3_nt: TGTGCCAGCAGTTACGTAGCGGGAGGGACAACAGATACGCAGTATTTT

clone_size: many
d_call: TRBD2
v_call: TRBV11-3
j_call: TRBJ2-1
cdr3_aa: CASSLGLAGYNEQFF
cdr3_nt: TGTGCCAGCAGCTTAGGACTAGCGGGGTACAATGAGCAGTTCTTC

clone_size: many
d_call: .
v_call: TRBV20-1
j_call: TRBJ2-1
cdr3_aa: CSARIGGGHNEQFF
cdr3_nt: TGCAGTGCTAGAATAGGGGGGGGACACAATGAGCAGTTCTTC

clone_size: many
d_call: .
v_call: TRBV24-1
j_call: TRBJ1-4
cdr3_aa: CATSAGSEKLFF
cdr3_nt: TGTGCCACCAGTGCTGGGAGTGAAAAACTGTTTTTT

clone_size: many
d_call: TRBD1
v_call: TRBV19
j_call: TRBJ2-5
cdr3_aa: CASSLQGRETQYF
cdr3_nt: TGTGCCAGTAGCCTACAGGGGCGAGAGACCCAGTACTTC

clone_size: many
d_call: .
v_call: TRBV18
j_call: TRBJ2-1
cdr3_aa: CASSPLGTLGNEQFF
cdr3_nt: TGTGCCAGCTCACCACTAGGGACTTTAGGCAATGAGCAGTTCTTC

clone_size: many
d_call: TRBD1
v_call: TRBV25-1
j_call: TRBJ1-1
cdr3_aa: CASSERWTGGKAFF
cdr3_nt: TGTGCCAGCAGTGAACGGTGGACAGGGGGGAAAGCTTTCTTT

clone_size: many
d_call: TRBD1
v_call: TRBV4-1
j_call: TRBJ1-2
cdr3_aa: CASSQPLDRPRGYTF
cdr3_nt: TGCGCCAGCAGCCAACCCCTGGACAGGCCGCGGGGCTACACCTTC

clone_size: many
d_call: TRBD1
v_call: TRBV5-8
j_call: TRBJ2-3
cdr3_aa: CASSLGDSFTDTQYF
cdr3_nt: TGTGCCAGCAGCTTGGGGGACAGCTTCACAGATACGCAGTATTTT

clone_size: many
d_call: TRBD2
v_call: TRBV5-1
j_call: TRBJ2-5
cdr3_aa: CASSFSGRGGETQYF
cdr3_nt: TGCGCCAGCAGCTTTAGCGGGAGAGGCGGAGAGACCCAGTACTTC

clone_size: many
d_call: .
v_call: TRBV20-1
j_call: TRBJ2-4
cdr3_aa: CSGFPGLTKNIQYF
cdr3_nt: TGCAGTGGGTTCCCGGGACTTACCAAAAACATTCAGTACTTC

clone_size: few
d_call: .
v_call: TRBV5-1
j_call: TRBJ1-5
cdr3_aa: CASREGPSRHGVGDNQPQHF
cdr3_nt: TGCGCCAGCAGGGAAGGCCCTTCCAGACATGGGGTGGGGGACAATCAGCCCCAGCATTTT

clone_size: many
d_call: .
v_call: TRBV20-1
j_call: TRBJ2-7
cdr3_aa: CSTGVGEQYF
cdr3_nt: TGCAGCACCGGGGTTGGCGAGCAGTACTTC

clone_size: many
d_call: .
v_call: TRBV5-6
j_call: TRBJ1-5
cdr3_aa: CASSRSGAGRNQPQHF
cdr3_nt: TGTGCCAGCAGCCGGTCGGGGGCAGGGAGGAATCAGCCCCAGCATTTT

clone_size: many
d_call: TRBD2
v_call: TRBV25-1
j_call: TRBJ2-1
cdr3_aa: CASSEAGTSSDEQFF
cdr3_nt: TGTGCCAGCAGTGAGGCAGGGACTAGCTCGGATGAGCAGTTCTTC

clone_size: .
d_call: TRBD1
v_call: TRBV13
j_call: TRBJ2-1
cdr3_aa: CASSSGTGGYNEQFF
cdr3_nt: TGTGCCAGCAGCTCCGGGACAGGGGGATACAATGAGCAGTTCTTC

clone_size: many
d_call: .
v_call: TRBV7-2
j_call: TRBJ2-3
cdr3_aa: CASSSIGQSSTDTQYF
cdr3_nt: TGTGCCAGCAGCTCGATCGGACAGTCGAGCACAGATACGCAGTATTTT

clone_size: many
d_call: TRBD2
v_call: TRBV3-1
j_call: TRBJ2-7
cdr3_aa: CASSQEKRGYEQYF
cdr3_nt: TGTGCCAGCAGCCAAGAGAAGCGGGGCTACGAGCAGTACTTC

clone_size: many
d_call: TRBD1
v_call: TRBV19
j_call: TRBJ2-1
cdr3_aa: CASTTGGLGNEQFF
cdr3_nt: TGTGCCAGTACCACAGGGGGACTGGGCAATGAGCAGTTCTTC

clone_size: many
d_call: .
v_call: TRBV19
j_call: TRBJ1-2
cdr3_aa: CASSISGTTNYGYTF
cdr3_nt: TGTGCCAGTAGTATATCCGGAACTACTAACTATGGCTACACCTTC

clone_size: .
d_call: .
v_call: TRBV28
j_call: TRBJ1-4
cdr3_aa: CASRGSANEKLFF
cdr3_nt: TGTGCCAGCAGGGGGTCGGCTAATGAAAAACTGTTTTTT

clone_size: many
d_call: TRBD1
v_call: TRBV20-1
j_call: TRBJ2-7
cdr3_aa: CSAQKTGVGEQYF
cdr3_nt: TGCAGTGCTCAAAAGACAGGGGTAGGCGAGCAGTACTTC

clone_size: many
d_call: .
v_call: TRBV12-3/TRBV12-4
j_call: TRBJ2-3
cdr3_aa: CASTRDGLGTDTQYF
cdr3_nt: TGTGCCAGCACCCGCGATGGGCTAGGCACAGATACGCAGTATTTT

clone_size: many
d_call: .
v_call: TRBV19
j_call: TRBJ2-2
cdr3_aa: CASSIDLFKDTGELFF
cdr3_nt: TGTGCCAGTAGTATAGATCTATTTAAGGACACCGGGGAGCTGTTTTTT